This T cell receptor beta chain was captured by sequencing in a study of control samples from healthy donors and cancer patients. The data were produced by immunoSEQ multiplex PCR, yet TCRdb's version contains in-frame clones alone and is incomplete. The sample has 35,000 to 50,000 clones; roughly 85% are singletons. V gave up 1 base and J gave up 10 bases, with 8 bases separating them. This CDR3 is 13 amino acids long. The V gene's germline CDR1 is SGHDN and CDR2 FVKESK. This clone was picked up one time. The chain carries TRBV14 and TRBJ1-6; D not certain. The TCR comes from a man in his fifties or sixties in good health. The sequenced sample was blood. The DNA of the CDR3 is TGTGCCAGCAGCCAAGGGCTAGGGTCACCCCTCCACTTT. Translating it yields CASSQGLGSPLHF.